One sample yielded the 28 T cell receptor beta chains listed below, sequenced in a study of T-cell memory formation after mild COVID-19. TCRdb reanalysed the 5' RACE reads using MiXCR and keeps one entry per CDR3 protein. The data contain 68,000 or so distinct CDR3 sequences, over 15% of them singletons. Sequencing was performed on PBMCs or a T cell subset sorted from them (not recorded which). The receptors shown here come from an adult woman who had mild COVID-19 (a few samples of this study predate the infection). Cell type and time point are not known.

Only a few counts were recorded for this clonotype. V gene TRBV7-3 combines with J gene TRBJ2-3; 9 nucleotides match TRBD2. CDR3 size: 14 residues. The V segment lost 9 bases and the J segment 6 bases; nucleotides outside the gene matches: 10. Germline CDR1 and CDR2: SGHTA and FQGTGA. DNA of the CDR3: TGTGCCAGTAGCCCTAGCGGGATTTCGGATACGCAGTATTTT. This gives the protein CASSPSGISDTQYF.

This clonotype was picked up many times. A read error may account for a junction end that differs from germline. The CDR3 loop is CASSFGLEDEQYF. Here the CDR3 DNA reads TGTGCTAGCAGCTTCGGACTAGAGGACGAGCAGTACTTC. The V gene is TRBV7-7, the J gene TRBJ2-7; 7 positions agree with TRBD2. The CDR3 is 13 amino acids. Germline V CDR1 and CDR2: SSHAT, FNYEAQ (reference sequence).

V gene TRBV9 combines with J gene TRBJ1-1; no firm D call. The CDR3 spans 14 residues. The V end lost 0 bases, the J end lost 1 base, and 7 bases lay between the germline ends. Germline loops: CDR1 SGDLS, CDR2 YYNGEE. Here the CDR3 reads CASSVVEQNTEAFF. The CDR3 bases are TGTGCCAGCAGCGTAGTCGAGCAGAACACTGAAGCTTTCTTT.

This clonotype has just a few counts. This sequence joins TRBV6-1 and TRBJ2-3; TRBD1 aligns across 7 bases. Germline CDR1 and CDR2: MNHNS and SASEGT. J gave up 6 bases and V 5 bases, and 8 bases lay outside the gene matches. CDR3 size: 14 residues. The CDR3 nucleotides read TGTGCCAGCAGTTTCCCGGGACAGTCGGATACGCAGTATTTT. Amino acid sequence: CASSFPGQSDTQYF.

There are a few counts of this clonotype. This sequence joins TRBV4-1 and TRBJ2-7, with 11 positions matching TRBD1. The CDR3 contains 16 residues. The ends lost 1 base at V and 3 bases at J; junction bases unmatched: 5. In germline, CDR1 is MGHRA, CDR2 YSYEKL. The CDR3 DNA follows: TGCGCCAGCAGCCAAGCTTATGGGACAGGGGGCTACGAGCAGTACTTC. Protein sequence: CASSQAYGTGGYEQYF.

This clonotype occurred a few times. The chain recombines TRBV11-2 with TRBJ1-2; D uncertain. Trimming removed 4 bases from V and 8 bases from J, with 20 bases in between. This CDR3 has 15 residues. The V gene's germline CDR1 is SGHAT and CDR2 FQNNGV. Here the CDR3 reads CASSSPGSLPGGYTF. CDR3 in DNA: TGTGCCAGCAGCTCCCCTGGGAGTCTTCCGGGGGGCTACACCTTC.

CDR3 nucleotides: TGCAGCGTTGAACAACCTCAGTATGGCTACACCTTC. Protein product: CSVEQPQYGYTF. V usage is TRBV29-1 and J usage is TRBJ1-2; D remains unclear. The CDR3 is 12 amino acids. The germline gives CDR1 SQVTM, CDR2 ANQGSEA. Trimming took 2 bases from V and 5 from J, leaving 9 bases between them. The full variable domain, in which reference TRBV29-1 and TRBJ1-2 provide the parts outside the CDR3, is SAVISQKPSRDICQRGTSLTIQCQVDSQVTMMFWYRQQPGQSLTLIATANQGSEATYESGFVIDKFPISRPNLTFSTLTVSNMSPEDSSIYLCSVEQPQYGYTFGSGTRLTVV.

The rearrangement links TRBV6-2 or TRBV6-3 to TRBJ2-3; no clear D. Trimming stripped 1 base from V and 2 bases from J, with 7 bases between. Per germline, CDR1 MNHEY and CDR2 SVGEGT. The CDR3 covers 14 residues. The CDR3 bases are TGTGCCAGCAGTTACTGGTCACTCACAGATACGCAGTATTTT. Amino acid sequence: CASSYWSLTDTQYF.

V is TRBV24-1 and J is TRBJ2-3, with TRBD2 as a possible D gene (6 bases). Germline CDR1 KGHDR, CDR2 SFDVKD. The ends were cut back, 4 bases at V and 3 bases at J, with 22 bases in the middle. The CDR3 runs 18 residues. The CDR3: CATSEGAGWEALTDTQYF. The CDR3 bases are TGTGCCACCAGTGAAGGGGCCGGCTGGGAGGCCTTAACAGATACGCAGTATTTT.

The CDR3 coding sequence is TGTGCCAGCAGCTCTCATGACAGTCCTTCCGCCGAGCAGTACTTC. Its translation: CASSSHDSPSAEQYF. V gene TRBV9 combines with J gene TRBJ2-7, with a weak D call TRBD1 (5 bases). Germline-derived CDR1 and CDR2 are SGDLS and YYNGEE. This CDR3 spans 15 amino acids. Trimming took off 4 bases at V and 6 bases at J, with 20 bases between the two ends. The full variable domain, in which reference TRBV9 and TRBJ2-7 provide the parts outside the CDR3, is DSGVTQTPKHLITATGQRVTLRCSPRSGDLSVYWYQQSLDQGLQFLIQYYNGEERAKGNILERFSAQQFPDLHSELNLSSLELGDSALYFCASSSHDSPSAEQYFGPGTRLTVT.

The chain carries TRBV30 and TRBJ2-7; D unclear. V was pared by 2 bases and J by 0 bases, with 8 bases between. This CDR3 has 13 amino acids. The germline gives CDR1 GTSNPN, CDR2 SVGIG (reference sequence). This CDR3 reads CAWSLESSYEQYF. Written as DNA, the CDR3 is TGTGCCTGGAGTCTAGAAAGCTCCTACGAGCAGTACTTC.

This clonotype has only a few counts. The chain has TRBV7-9 and TRBJ2-3, with 9 positions matching TRBD1. The germline V gene has CDR1 SEHNR and CDR2 FQNEAQ (reference sequence). The ends lost 1 base at V and 3 bases at J; junction bases unmatched: 8. CDR3 size: 17 residues. The CDR3 nucleotides are TGTGCCAGCAGCTTAGGAGGACAGGGGAGAGTTACAGATACGCAGTATTTT. Protein product: CASSLGGQGRVTDTQYF.

This clonotype has more than one count but fewer than ten. V gene TRBV7-9 combines with J gene TRBJ2-1, with 8 bases matching TRBD1. Trimming cost V 3 bases and J 7 bases; bases outside gene matches: 11. Germline CDR1 reads SEHNR; CDR2 reads FQNEAQ (reference sequence). This CDR3 region has 16 residues. CDR3 in amino acids: CASSLTGVGVGNEQFF. The DNA for the CDR3 is TGTGCCAGCAGCTTGACAGGGGTTGGTGTGGGAAATGAGCAGTTCTTC.

V is TRBV24-1 and J is TRBJ2-1; the D is unclear. The germline V gene has CDR1 KGHDR and CDR2 SFDVKD. Trimming left V 1 base short and J 2 bases short, with 11 bases between. The CDR3 consists of 16 residues. This CDR3 reads CATSDLSVDPYNEQFF. The CDR3, as DNA: TGTGCCACCAGTGATTTATCAGTCGACCCCTACAATGAGCAGTTCTTC.

This clonotype was seen more than once but under ten times. This chain joins TRBV27 and TRBJ2-7; tentative D call: TRBD1 (5 bases). CDR1 MNHEY and CDR2 SMNVEV come from the germline V gene (reference sequence). V gave up 5 bases and J gave up 2 bases, with 13 bases separating them. This CDR3 has 14 residues. CDR3 amino acids: CASSPLDSPYEQYF. For the CDR3, the DNA is TGTGCCAGCAGTCCCCTTGACAGTCCCTACGAGCAGTACTTC.

This clonotype has a handful of counts. The rearrangement joins TRBV20-1 to TRBJ2-4; D may be TRBD1 (5 bases). The CDR3 spans 14 residues. The germline V gene has CDR1 DFQATT and CDR2 SNEGSKA (reference sequence). Trimming took 0 bases from V and 3 from J, leaving 9 bases between them. CDR3 protein: CSARDRGIKNIQYF. The CDR3 nucleotides are TGCAGTGCTAGAGATAGGGGCATCAAAAACATTCAGTACTTC.

The chain uses TRBV5-6 and TRBJ1-4, with D perhaps matching TRBD1 (5 bases). Trimming pared 0 bases from V and 4 bases from J, leaving 7 bases between. CDR3 length: 14 amino acids. CDR1 is SGHDT, CDR2 YYEEEE, per germline. The CDR3 coding sequence is TGTGCCAGCAGCTTGGGGACAAATAATGAAAAACTGTTTTTT. It codes for CASSLGTNNEKLFF.

The CDR3 protein is CASSFGGEQFF. The CDR3 DNA reads as TGTGCCAGCAGCTTCGGGGGTGAGCAGTTCTTC. This chain links TRBV7-9 with TRBJ2-1; D is possibly TRBD2 (6 bases). Germline V gene sequence: CDR1 SEHNR, CDR2 FQNEAQ (reference sequence). This CDR3 is 11 amino acids long. V was clipped by 3 bases and J by 9 bases, with 6 bases between them.

The chain carries TRBV24-1 and TRBJ2-2; 8 bases fit TRBD1. CDR1 is KGHDR, CDR2 SFDVKD, per germline. This CDR3 spans 15 amino acids. Trimming at V came to 5 bases and at J to 1 base, leaving 2 bases not matched to a gene. CDR3 nucleotide sequence: TGTGCCACCAGTGTTGGGACAGGGAACACCGGGGAGCTGTTTTTT. This sequence encodes CATSVGTGNTGELFF.

The rearrangement links TRBV7-9 to TRBJ2-7; the D gene is possibly TRBD1 (5 bases). The germline V gene has CDR1 SEHNR and CDR2 FQNEAQ (reference sequence). The V end was cut by 1 base, the J end by 2 bases, with 9 bases between. This CDR3 has 14 amino acids. CDR3 protein: CASSLVRAPYEQYF. The CDR3 region has the DNA TGTGCCAGCAGCTTAGTCAGGGCCCCCTACGAGCAGTACTTC.

This clonotype has a handful of counts. V and J are TRBV12-3 or TRBV12-4 and TRBJ2-2; D perhaps matches TRBD1 (6 bases). Trimming stripped 3 bases from V and 6 bases from J, with 17 bases between. The CDR3 length is 16 residues. CDR3 in amino acids: CASSLSQGRGAGELFF. CDR3 bases: TGTGCCAGCAGTTTGTCACAGGGACGGGGTGCCGGGGAGCTGTTTTTT.

This clonotype appeared a few times. The chain uses TRBV7-9 and TRBJ1-1; D remains ambiguous. The V end was cut by 5 bases, the J end by 0 bases, with 7 bases between. The V gene's germline CDR1 is SEHNR and CDR2 FQNEAQ (reference sequence). The CDR3 is 13 residues long. The CDR3 bases are TGTGCCAGCAGCGGAACAGTGAACACTGAAGCTTTCTTT. Translating it yields CASSGTVNTEAFF.

The chain carries TRBV5-4 and TRBJ1-6; D unresolved. The germline CDR1 and CDR2 sequences are SGHNT and YYREEE (reference sequence). Deletions cut 4 bases from V and 0 bases from J, with 26 bases between. The CDR3 consists of 21 residues. CDR3 residues: CASSPPCRSSGSCSYNSPLHF. For the CDR3, the DNA is TGTGCCAGCAGCCCGCCCTGCCGATCGAGTGGCAGTTGCTCCTATAATTCACCCCTCCACTTT.

The gene calls are TRBV11-2 and TRBJ2-7; D gene ambiguous. The CDR3 extends over 13 amino acids. From germline, CDR1 is SGHAT and CDR2 FQNNGV. V gave up 4 bases and J gave up 3 bases, with 10 bases separating them. The CDR3 sequence: CASSSSVNYEQYF. The CDR3 DNA follows: TGTGCCAGCAGCTCTTCTGTCAACTACGAGCAGTACTTC.

The V call is TRBV10-3, the J call TRBJ1-4, with a weak D call TRBD1 (5 bases). Trimming pared 5 bases from V and 5 bases from J, leaving 15 bases between. Germline values: CDR1 ENHRY, CDR2 SYGVKD. The CDR3 contains 15 residues. DNA for the CDR3: TGTGCCATCAGTTCGATCCCGGGACCGAATGAAAAACTGTTTTTT. This codes for CAISSIPGPNEKLFF.

This chain links TRBV7-6 with TRBJ2-7; TRBD1 matches 9 bases. The V segment lost 1 base and the J segment 6 bases; nucleotides outside the gene matches: 7. CDR1 SGHVS and CDR2 FNYEAQ come from the germline V gene. This CDR3 has 15 amino acids. The CDR3 region has the DNA TGTGCCAGCAGCTTAGGGGACAGGGTGTTAGGCGAGCAGTACTTC. Its translation is CASSLGDRVLGEQYF.

This clonotype has a handful of counts. The V call is TRBV4-3, the J call TRBJ2-1, with 9 positions matching TRBD2. The CDR3 loop spans 17 amino acids. V dropped 0 bases and J dropped 6; count of bases not matched to a gene: 9. CDR1 LGHNA and CDR2 YSLEER come from the germline V gene. CDR3 sequence: CASSQEPTSGSPNEQFF. Written as DNA, the CDR3 is TGCGCCAGCAGCCAAGAGCCAACTAGCGGGTCTCCCAATGAGCAGTTCTTC.

This clonotype was observed a few times. The chain joins TRBV4-1 to TRBJ2-5; 9 nucleotides agree with TRBD1. This CDR3 is built from 17 residues. Losses at the gene ends were 0 bases for V and 2 bases for J; bases not matched to a gene: 7. CDR1 and CDR2 (germline): MGHRA, YSYEKL. CDR3 sequence reads: CASSQDFLTGGQETQYF. CDR3 DNA sequence: TGCGCCAGCAGCCAAGATTTTTTGACAGGGGGTCAAGAGACCCAGTACTTC.